This TCR beta chain was recorded in a study of radiation and T cells in renal cell carcinoma. Background on the study: Nephrectomy followed 15 Gy stereotactic body radiation by 4 weeks. Study-level points and caveats: In blood, top tumor clones expanded by 2 weeks, shrinking by 4.

The time point denotes: blood 2 weeks post-SBRT. Specified treatment: 15 Gy SBRT to primary tumor, nephrectomy 4 weeks later. The tumor was a clear cell renal cell carcinoma. TCRdb keeps only in-frame clones here, not all; method: immunoSEQ multiplex PCR. The sample lists about 130,000 clones; about four fifths were seen once. As to this clone: Antigen specificity is unknown. Other DNA sequences in this specimen translate into the identical CDR3.

V dropped 0 bases and J dropped 4 bases, with 3 bases sitting between them. CDR1 is SGHTA, CDR2 FQGNSA, per germline. This CDR3 has 12 residues. Sample: blood, taken from a patient whose treatment included radiotherapy and nephrectomy. The genes are TRBV7-2 and TRBJ2-5, with D hard to call. The TCR originated in a man aged 50-59 years with renal cell carcinoma. The DNA for the CDR3 is TGTGCCAGCAGCTTAGCGCGAGAGACCCAGTACTTC. Protein sequence: CASSLARETQYF.